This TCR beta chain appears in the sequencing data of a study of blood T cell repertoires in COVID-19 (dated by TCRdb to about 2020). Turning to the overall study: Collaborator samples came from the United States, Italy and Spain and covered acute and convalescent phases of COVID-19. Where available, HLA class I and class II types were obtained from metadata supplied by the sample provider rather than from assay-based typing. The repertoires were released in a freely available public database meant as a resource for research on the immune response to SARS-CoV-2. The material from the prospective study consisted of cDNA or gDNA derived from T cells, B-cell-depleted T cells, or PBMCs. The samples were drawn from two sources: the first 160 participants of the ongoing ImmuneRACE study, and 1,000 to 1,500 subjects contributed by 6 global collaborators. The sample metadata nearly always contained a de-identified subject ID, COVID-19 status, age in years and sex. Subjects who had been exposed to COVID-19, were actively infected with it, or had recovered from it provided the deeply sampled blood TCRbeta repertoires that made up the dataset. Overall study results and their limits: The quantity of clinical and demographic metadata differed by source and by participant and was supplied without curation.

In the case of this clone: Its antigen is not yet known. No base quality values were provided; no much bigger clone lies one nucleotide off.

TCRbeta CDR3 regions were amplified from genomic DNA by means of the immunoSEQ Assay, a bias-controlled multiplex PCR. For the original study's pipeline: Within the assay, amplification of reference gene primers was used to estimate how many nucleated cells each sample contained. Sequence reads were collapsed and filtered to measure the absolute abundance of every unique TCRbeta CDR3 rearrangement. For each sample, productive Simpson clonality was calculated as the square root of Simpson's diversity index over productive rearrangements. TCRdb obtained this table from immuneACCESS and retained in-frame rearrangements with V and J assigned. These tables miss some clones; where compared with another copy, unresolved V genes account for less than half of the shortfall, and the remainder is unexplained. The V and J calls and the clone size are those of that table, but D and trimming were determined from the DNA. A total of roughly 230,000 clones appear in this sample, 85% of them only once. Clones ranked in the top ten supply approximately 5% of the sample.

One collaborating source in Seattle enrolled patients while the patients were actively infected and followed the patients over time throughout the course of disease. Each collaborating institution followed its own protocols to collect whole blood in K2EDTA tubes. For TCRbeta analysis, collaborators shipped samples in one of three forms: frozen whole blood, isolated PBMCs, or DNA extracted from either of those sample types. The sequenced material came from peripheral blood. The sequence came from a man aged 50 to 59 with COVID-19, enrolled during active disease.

The CDR3: CASSYGQDYEQYF. Here is the DNA: TGCGCCAGCAGCTATGGACAGGACTACGAGCAGTACTTC. Recombination linked TRBV5-1 to TRBJ2-7; 7 of the junction bases match TRBD1. Reading from cysteine to phenylalanine, the CDR3 counts 13 amino acids. Only the CDR3 DNA stays, 39 bases, in frame from base 1. The germline V end is reduced by 3 bases and the J end by 3 bases; junction bases left unmatched: 3. CDR1 SGHRS and CDR2 YFSETQ were looked up in the germline V gene.